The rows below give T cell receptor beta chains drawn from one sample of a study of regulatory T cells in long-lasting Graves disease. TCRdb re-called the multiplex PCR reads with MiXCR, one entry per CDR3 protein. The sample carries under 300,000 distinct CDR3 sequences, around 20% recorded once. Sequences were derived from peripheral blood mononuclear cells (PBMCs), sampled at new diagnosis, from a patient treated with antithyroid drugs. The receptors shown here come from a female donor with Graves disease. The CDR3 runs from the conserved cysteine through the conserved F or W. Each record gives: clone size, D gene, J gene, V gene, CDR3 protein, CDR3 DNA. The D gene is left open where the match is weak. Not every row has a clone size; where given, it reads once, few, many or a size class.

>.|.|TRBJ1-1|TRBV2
CASADNTLNTEAFF
TGTGCCAGCGCGGACAACACATTGAACACTGAAGCTTTCTTT
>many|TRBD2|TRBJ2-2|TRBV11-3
CASSPGTSGSTGELFF
TGTGCCAGCAGCCCTGGGACTAGCGGGAGCACCGGGGAGCTGTTTTTT
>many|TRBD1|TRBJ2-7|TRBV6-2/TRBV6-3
CASSYRQGVSLEYF
TGTGCCAGCAGTTACCGACAGGGGGTGTCTTTGGAGTACTTC
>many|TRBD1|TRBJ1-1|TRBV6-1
CASSQRQGGTEAFF
TGTGCCAGCAGTCAAAGACAGGGGGGCACTGAAGCTTTCTTT
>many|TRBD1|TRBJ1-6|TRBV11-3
CASRSQGSPLHF
TGTGCCAGCAGGTCACAGGGGTCACCCCTCCACTTT
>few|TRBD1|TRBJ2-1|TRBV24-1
CATNRGNEQFF
TGTGCCACCAACAGGGGCAATGAGCAGTTCTTC
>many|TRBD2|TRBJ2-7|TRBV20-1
CSARLAGSYEQYF
TGCAGTGCTAGACTAGCGGGGTCCTACGAGCAGTACTTC
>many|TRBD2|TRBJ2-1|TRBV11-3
CASSFHRTSGFYNEQFF
TGTGCCAGCAGCTTTCATCGGACTAGCGGGTTCTACAATGAGCAGTTCTTC
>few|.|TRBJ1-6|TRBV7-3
CASSPAAGMNSPLHF
TGTGCCAGCAGCCCGGCGGCGGGGATGAATTCACCCCTCCACTTT
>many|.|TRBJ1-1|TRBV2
CASSYKGNTEAFF
TGTGCCAGCAGTTATAAGGGAAACACTGAAGCTTTCTTT
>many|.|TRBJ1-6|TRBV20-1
CSARDQGQGNSPLHF
TGCAGTGCTAGAGATCAGGGACAAGGGAATTCACCCCTCCACTTT
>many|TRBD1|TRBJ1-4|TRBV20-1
CSAKNGQGDEKLFF
TGCAGTGCTAAAAATGGACAGGGGGATGAAAAACTGTTTTTT
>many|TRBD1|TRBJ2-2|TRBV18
CASSRQGENTGELFF
TGTGCCAGCAGTAGACAGGGAGAGAACACCGGGGAGCTGTTTTTT
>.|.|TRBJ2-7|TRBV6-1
CASSELNYEQYF
TGTGCCAGCAGTGAACTCAACTACGAGCAGTACTTC
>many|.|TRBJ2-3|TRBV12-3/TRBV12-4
CASSSVAGDTQYF
TGTGCCAGCAGCTCGGTCGCGGGGGATACGCAGTATTTT
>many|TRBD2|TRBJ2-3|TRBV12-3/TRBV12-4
CASRLTGGADTQYF
TGTGCCAGCAGGCTAACGGGGGGGGCAGATACGCAGTATTTT
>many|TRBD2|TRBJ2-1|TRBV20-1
CSVPATSGYNEQFF
TGCAGTGTTCCCGCCACTAGCGGCTACAATGAGCAGTTCTTC
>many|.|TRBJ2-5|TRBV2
CASSTQDGKETQYF
TGTGCCAGCAGTACGCAGGACGGGAAAGAGACCCAGTACTTC
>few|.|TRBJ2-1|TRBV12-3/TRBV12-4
CASSSGDEQFF
TGTGCCAGCAGTTCAGGGGATGAGCAGTTCTTC
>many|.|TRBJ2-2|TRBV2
CASTRASPNTGELFF
TGTGCCAGCACCCGGGCTAGCCCAAACACCGGGGAGCTGTTTTTT
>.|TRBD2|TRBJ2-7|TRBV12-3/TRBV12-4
CASSTTSGSGEQYF
TGTGCCAGCAGTACGACTAGCGGGAGTGGGGAGCAGTACTTC
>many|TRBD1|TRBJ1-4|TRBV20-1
CSAADRATTNEKLFF
TGCAGTGCCGCGGACAGGGCGACAACTAATGAAAAACTGTTTTTT
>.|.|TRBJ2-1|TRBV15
CATSGGVGGAGQFF
TGTGCCACCAGCGGGGGAGTGGGGGGGGCGGGGCAGTTCTTC
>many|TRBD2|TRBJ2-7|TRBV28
CASSLLAGGLSSYEQYF
TGTGCCAGCAGTTTACTAGCGGGGGGGCTGAGCTCCTACGAGCAGTACTTC
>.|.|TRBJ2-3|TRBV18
CASPRVGADTQYF
TGTGCCAGCCCCAGGGTAGGTGCAGATACGCAGTATTTT
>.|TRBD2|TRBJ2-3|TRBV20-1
CSASLTSGSTDTQYF
TGCAGTGCTAGCCTGACTAGCGGTAGCACAGATACGCAGTATTTT
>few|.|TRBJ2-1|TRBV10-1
CASSADSYNEQFF
TGCGCCAGCAGTGCGGACAGCTACAATGAGCAGTTCTTC
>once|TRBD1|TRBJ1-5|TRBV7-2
CASSLEGTGMRPQHF
TGTGCCAGCAGCTTAGAGGGGACAGGGATGAGACCCCAGCATTTT
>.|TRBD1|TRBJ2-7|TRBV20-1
CSARSTGDYEQYF
TGCAGTGCTAGATCGACAGGGGACTACGAGCAGTACTTC
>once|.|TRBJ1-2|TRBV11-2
CASSQLTNYGYTF
TGCGCCAGCAGCCAACTCACTAACTATGGCTACACCTTC
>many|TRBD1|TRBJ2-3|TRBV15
CATSTDRGPQYF
TGTGCCACCAGCACCGACAGGGGCCCGCAGTATTTT
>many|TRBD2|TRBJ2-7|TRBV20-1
CSARFGGYYEQYF
TGCAGTGCTAGATTCGGGGGGTACTACGAGCAGTACTTC
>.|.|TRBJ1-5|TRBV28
CASRANGGETQPQHF
TGTGCCAGCAGGGCCAATGGGGGCGAAACTCAGCCCCAGCATTTT
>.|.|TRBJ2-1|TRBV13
CASSPSLNEQFF
TGTGCCAGCAGTCCTTCCCTCAATGAGCAGTTCTTC
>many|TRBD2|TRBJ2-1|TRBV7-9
CASSLGFQREYNEQFF
TGTGCCAGCAGCTTAGGCTTCCAGCGGGAATACAATGAGCAGTTCTTC
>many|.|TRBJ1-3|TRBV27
CASSWKGNNGNTIYF
TGTGCCAGCAGTTGGAAGGGGAATAATGGAAACACCATATATTTT
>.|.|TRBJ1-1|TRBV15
CATSRGESGVNTEAFF
TGTGCCACCAGCAGAGGGGAGTCGGGGGTCAACACTGAAGCTTTCTTT
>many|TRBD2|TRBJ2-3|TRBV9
CASSVAGGKGDTQYF
TGTGCCAGCAGCGTAGCGGGGGGGAAGGGGGATACGCAGTATTTT
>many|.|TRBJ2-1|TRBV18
CASSPTRSGAYNEQFF
TGTGCCAGCTCACCAACAAGGTCAGGGGCTTACAATGAGCAGTTCTTC
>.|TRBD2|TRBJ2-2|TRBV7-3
CASSSVAGGGELFF
TGTGCCAGCAGCTCCGTAGCGGGGGGCGGGGAGCTGTTTTTT
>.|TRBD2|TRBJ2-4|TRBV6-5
CASSYELAGVRDIQYF
TGTGCCAGCAGTTACGAATTAGCGGGAGTTCGAGACATTCAGTACTTC
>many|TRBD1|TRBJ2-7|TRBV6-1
CASTETTGVGDEQYF
TGTGCCAGCACCGAGACTACAGGGGTGGGCGACGAGCAGTACTTC
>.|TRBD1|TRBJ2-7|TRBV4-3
CASSQDPPPQTGVYYEQYF
TGCGCCAGCAGCCAAGACCCCCCACCCCAGACAGGGGTATACTACGAGCAGTACTTC
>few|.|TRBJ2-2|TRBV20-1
CSARFQGNTGELFF
TGCAGTGCTAGATTTCAGGGGAACACCGGGGAGCTGTTTTTT
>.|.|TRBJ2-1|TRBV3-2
CASSPRLGLAVYNEQFF
TGTGCCAGCAGCCCTCGCCTGGGACTAGCGGTGTACAATGAGCAGTTCTTC